This T cell receptor beta chain was recovered during a study of CD8+CD57+ T cells in acquired aplastic anemia. Study-wide background: Healthy donors averaged around 10 million reads for CD4+ cells. Study-wide results and caveats: CD8+ Simpson's diversity did not differ significantly between patients and controls.

This CDR3 region has 13 residues. Trimming took off 5 bases at V and 6 bases at J, with 10 bases between the two ends. The TCR beta profiling, which covered VDJ combination and CDR3 sequence, was carried out using genomic DNA as the template. TCRdb re-derived calls from the reads in MiXCR, one entry per CDR3 protein. The sample lists fewer than 200,000 distinct CDR3 sequences, roughly 48% occurring once. At least ten counts were recorded for this clonotype. Its antigen is undetermined. The chain links TRBV12-3 or TRBV12-4 to TRBJ2-2; D may be TRBD2 (5 bases). The receptor's source is a human donor in good health. Sequenced: sorted CD4+, CD8+, or CD8+CD57+ T cells (not recorded which) from PBMCs. CDR3: CASSPDYAGELFF. DNA of the CDR3: TGTGCCAGCAGTCCCGACTACGCCGGGGAGCTGTTTTTT.